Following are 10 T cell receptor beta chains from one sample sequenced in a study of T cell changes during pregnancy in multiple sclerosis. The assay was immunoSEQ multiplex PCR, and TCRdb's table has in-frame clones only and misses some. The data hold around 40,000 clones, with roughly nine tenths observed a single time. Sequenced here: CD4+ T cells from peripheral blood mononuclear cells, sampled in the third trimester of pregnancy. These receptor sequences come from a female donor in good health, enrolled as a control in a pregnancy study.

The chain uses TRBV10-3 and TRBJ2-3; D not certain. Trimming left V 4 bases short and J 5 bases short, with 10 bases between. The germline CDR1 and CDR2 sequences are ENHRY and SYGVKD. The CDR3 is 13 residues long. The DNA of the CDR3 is TGTGCCATCAGTGTCGGTTTGGTAGATACGCAGTATTTT. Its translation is CAISVGLVDTQYF.

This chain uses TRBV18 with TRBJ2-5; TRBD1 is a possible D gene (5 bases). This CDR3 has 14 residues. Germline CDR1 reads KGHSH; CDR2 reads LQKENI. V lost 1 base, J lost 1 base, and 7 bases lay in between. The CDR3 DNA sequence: TGTGCCAGCTCACCACTAGGGGTCCAAGAGACCCAGTACTTC. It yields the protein CASSPLGVQETQYF.

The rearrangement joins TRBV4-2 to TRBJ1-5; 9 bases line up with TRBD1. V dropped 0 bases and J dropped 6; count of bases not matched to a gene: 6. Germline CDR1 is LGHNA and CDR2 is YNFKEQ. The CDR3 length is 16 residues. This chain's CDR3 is CASSQDYGQGTQPQHF. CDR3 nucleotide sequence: TGTGCCAGCAGCCAAGATTATGGACAGGGGACTCAGCCCCAGCATTTT.

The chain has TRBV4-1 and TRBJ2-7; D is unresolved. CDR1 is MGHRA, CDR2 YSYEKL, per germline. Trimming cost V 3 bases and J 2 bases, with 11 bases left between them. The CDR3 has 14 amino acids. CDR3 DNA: TGCGCCAGCAGCCACGTTTCCCCTGCCTACGAGCAGTACTTC. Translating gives CASSHVSPAYEQYF.

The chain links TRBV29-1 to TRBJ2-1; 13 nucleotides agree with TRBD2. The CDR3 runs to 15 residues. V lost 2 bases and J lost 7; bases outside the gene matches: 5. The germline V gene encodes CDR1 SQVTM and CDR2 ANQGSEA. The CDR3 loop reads CSVETSGGARNEQFF. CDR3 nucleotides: TGCAGCGTTGAAACTAGCGGGGGGGCCCGGAATGAGCAGTTCTTC.

This CDR3 reads CASSQDGLSVNEQYF. The CDR3 bases are TGTGCCAGCAGCCAAGATGGGCTTAGTGTGAACGAGCAGTACTTC. The chain couples TRBV14 to TRBJ2-7; D remains unclear. This CDR3 spans 15 amino acids. Trimming shortened V by 0 bases and J by 5 bases, and 14 bases separated the two germline ends. Germline-derived CDR1 and CDR2 are SGHDN and FVKESK.

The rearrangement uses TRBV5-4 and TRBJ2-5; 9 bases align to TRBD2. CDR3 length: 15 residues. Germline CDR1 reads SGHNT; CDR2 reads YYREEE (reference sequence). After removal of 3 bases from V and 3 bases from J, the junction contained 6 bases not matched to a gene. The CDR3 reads CASSSGGGAEETQYF. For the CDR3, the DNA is TGTGCCAGCAGCTCGGGCGGGGGGGCGGAAGAGACCCAGTACTTC.

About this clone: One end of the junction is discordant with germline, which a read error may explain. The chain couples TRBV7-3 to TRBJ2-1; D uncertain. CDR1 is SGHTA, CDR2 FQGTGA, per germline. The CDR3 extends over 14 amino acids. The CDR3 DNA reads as TGTGCCAGCAGCCAAACCAGGTCCTCCAATGAGCAGTTCTTC. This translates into CASSQTRSSNEQFF.

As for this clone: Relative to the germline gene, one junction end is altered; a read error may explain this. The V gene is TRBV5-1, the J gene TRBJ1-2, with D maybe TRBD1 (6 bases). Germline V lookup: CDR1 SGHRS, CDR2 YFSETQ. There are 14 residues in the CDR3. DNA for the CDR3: TGCGCCAGCAGCTTGGCCCCGGGACAAGCCGCGTTGGACTTC. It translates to CASSLAPGQAALDF.

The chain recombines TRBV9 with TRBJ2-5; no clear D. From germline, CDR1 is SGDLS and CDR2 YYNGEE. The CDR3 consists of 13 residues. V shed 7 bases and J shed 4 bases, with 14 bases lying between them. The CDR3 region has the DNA TGTGCCAGCGGCCTGTCCCCAACAGAGACCCAGTACTTC. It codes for CASGLSPTETQYF.